These T cell receptor beta chains were read from a single sample in a study of T cell repertoires in cytomegalovirus infection. Each CDR3 protein is one row after TCRdb ran MiXCR on the reads. The sample records 150,000 to 200,000 distinct CDR3 sequences, over 13% being singletons. What was sequenced was PBMCs. These receptors originate from a human donor in good health (CMV status not recorded). Some clones in this sample may be carry-over from other donors' samples. Each CDR3 is given with its conserved first and last residue. A D gene is named only where the DNA matches it firmly. Clone size, where shown, is once, few, many, or a class for clones that have expanded.

j_call v_call d_call clone_size cdr3_aa cdr3_nt
TRBJ2-7 TRBV20-1 TRBD2 few CSAVKSGSSYEQYF TGCAGTGCTGTCAAAAGCGGGAGCTCCTACGAGCAGTACTTC
TRBJ2-7 TRBV5-1 - many CASSTQAGYEQYF TGCGCCAGCAGCACCCAGGCGGGCTACGAGCAGTACTTC
TRBJ2-2 TRBV10-3 TRBD1 - CAISGDRDRLSGELFF TGTGCCATCAGTGGTGACAGGGACCGGTTGTCCGGGGAGCTGTTTTTT
TRBJ1-3 TRBV20-1 - - CSARAVGGNTIYF TGCAGTGCTAGAGCGGTCGGCGGAAACACCATATATTTT
TRBJ1-1 TRBV29-1 TRBD1 - CSVGGGQGMNTEAFF TGCAGCGTTGGGGGGGGACAGGGAATGAACACTGAAGCTTTCTTT
TRBJ2-3 TRBV6-2/TRBV6-3 TRBD2 few CASSYSLAGGPTDTQYF TGTGCCAGCAGTTACAGTCTAGCGGGGGGGCCTACAGATACGCAGTATTTT
TRBJ1-2 TRBV7-2 - many CASSLAGEGYTF TGTGCCAGCAGCTTAGCGGGGGAAGGCTACACCTTC
TRBJ1-5 TRBV7-2 - many CASSYGPGGQPQHF TGTGCCAGCAGCTATGGTCCCGGAGGTCAGCCCCAGCATTTT
TRBJ2-5 TRBV12-3/TRBV12-4 - many CASTPSGAETQYF TGTGCCAGCACCCCGAGCGGCGCGGAGACCCAGTACTTC
TRBJ1-1 TRBV28 - many CASSSILGNTEAFF TGTGCCAGCAGTTCCATCTTAGGGAACACTGAAGCTTTCTTT
TRBJ1-2 TRBV25-1 - few CASSDYPKGDGYTF TGTGCCAGCAGTGACTACCCTAAAGGGGATGGCTACACCTTC
TRBJ2-3 TRBV4-3 - many CASSWGGADTQYF TGCGCCAGCAGCTGGGGAGGAGCGGATACGCAGTATTTT
TRBJ1-5 TRBV5-1 TRBD1 many CASSRRGGNQPQHF TGCGCCAGCAGCCGCAGGGGGGGCAATCAGCCCCAGCATTTT
TRBJ1-2 TRBV7-2 TRBD1 many CASSPQGIYGYTF TGTGCCAGCAGCCCACAGGGGATCTATGGCTACACCTTC
TRBJ2-1 TRBV24-1 - - CATSDLAPGISSYNEQFF TGTGCCACCAGTGATTTGGCTCCCGGTATAAGCTCCTACAATGAGCAGTTCTTC
TRBJ2-7 TRBV30 TRBD1 few CALTGSYEQYF TGTGCCTTGACAGGGTCCTACGAGCAGTACTTC
TRBJ1-1 TRBV20-1 - - CSASGGRTEAFF TGCAGTGCTAGTGGGGGTCGCACTGAAGCTTTCTTT
TRBJ2-3 TRBV20-1 TRBD2 few CSARLARVTDTQYF TGCAGTGCGAGACTAGCGCGAGTCACAGATACGCAGTATTTT
TRBJ2-3 TRBV28 TRBD2 - CASSLAGEADTQYF TGTGCCAGCAGCTTAGCGGGAGAGGCAGATACGCAGTATTTT
TRBJ1-1 TRBV7-6 - few CASSLRGTITEAFF TGTGCCAGCAGCTTACGGGGAACAATCACTGAAGCTTTCTTT
TRBJ1-5 TRBV15 - - CDTSIKRVVNQPQHF TGTGACACCAGCATAAAACGGGTTGTTAATCAGCCCCAGCATTTT
TRBJ2-1 TRBV12-5 - few CASGLALRNEQFF TGTGCTAGTGGTTTGGCACTCCGCAATGAGCAGTTCTTC
TRBJ2-1 TRBV5-4 TRBD2 few CASSATLLAVSSYNEQFF TGTGCCAGCAGCGCAACCCTACTAGCGGTAAGCTCCTACAATGAGCAGTTCTTC
TRBJ2-7 TRBV18 - - CASFTGSSYEQYF TGTGCCAGCTTTACAGGGTCCTCCTACGAGCAGTACTTC
TRBJ2-2 TRBV4-2 TRBD2 - CASSRLAGDGELFF TGTGCCAGCAGTCGACTAGCGGGAGACGGGGAGCTGTTTTTT
TRBJ2-5 TRBV7-2 - many CASSRLGRETQYF TGTGCCAGCAGCAGACTAGGCAGGGAGACCCAGTACTTC
TRBJ1-5 TRBV7-8 TRBD1 many CASSFDRDQPQHF TGTGCCAGCAGCTTCGACAGGGATCAGCCCCAGCATTTT
TRBJ1-2 TRBV18 TRBD1 few CASSPGTGAWTF TGTGCCAGCTCACCGGGGACAGGGGCGTGGACCTTC
TRBJ1-1 TRBV7-9 TRBD1 few CASSLRQGQLGNTEAFF TGTGCCAGCAGCTTGAGACAGGGACAGTTGGGGAACACTGAAGCTTTCTTT
TRBJ2-7 TRBV25-1 - many CASSVSLGTYEQYF TGTGCCAGCAGTGTTTCGCTTGGAACCTACGAGCAGTACTTC
TRBJ2-1 TRBV7-3 TRBD1 many CASSSLDRVRDNEQFF TGTGCCAGCAGCTCACTCGACAGGGTACGGGACAATGAGCAGTTCTTC
TRBJ1-5 TRBV6-2/TRBV6-3 - many CASRGQWNNQPQHF TGTGCCAGCAGAGGACAGTGGAACAATCAGCCCCAGCATTTT
TRBJ2-2 TRBV5-1 TRBD2 - CASSFIAGDGTGELFF TGCGCCAGCAGCTTCATAGCGGGAGATGGCACCGGGGAGCTGTTTTTT
TRBJ1-1 TRBV20-1 - - CSASSGPLEAFF TGCAGTGCTAGTTCCGGACCGCTTGAAGCTTTCTTT
TRBJ1-2 TRBV5-1 - few CASRYTRQVGYGYTF TGCGCCAGCAGGTATACCCGACAGGTCGGATATGGCTACACCTTC
TRBJ2-1 TRBV5-6 - few CASRGTLNNEQFF TGTGCCAGCAGAGGGACTTTGAACAATGAGCAGTTCTTC
TRBJ2-1 TRBV7-9 TRBD2 - CASSLGSGVQFF TGTGCCAGCAGCTTAGGTAGCGGGGTGCAGTTCTTC
TRBJ2-2 TRBV7-2 TRBD2 many CASSLVKLAGGTGELFF TGTGCCAGCAGCTTAGTAAAACTAGCGGGAGGAACCGGGGAGCTGTTTTTT
TRBJ2-1 TRBV7-9 TRBD2 few CASSSAGVHEQFF TGTGCCAGCAGCTCGGCGGGGGTGCATGAGCAGTTCTTC
TRBJ1-5 TRBV29-1 - - CSVGAGEGPQHF TGCAGCGTTGGGGCAGGGGAAGGGCCCCAGCATTTT
TRBJ2-4 TRBV7-9 - many CASSLEGELQYF TGTGCCAGCAGCTTAGAGGGGGAGCTTCAGTACTTC